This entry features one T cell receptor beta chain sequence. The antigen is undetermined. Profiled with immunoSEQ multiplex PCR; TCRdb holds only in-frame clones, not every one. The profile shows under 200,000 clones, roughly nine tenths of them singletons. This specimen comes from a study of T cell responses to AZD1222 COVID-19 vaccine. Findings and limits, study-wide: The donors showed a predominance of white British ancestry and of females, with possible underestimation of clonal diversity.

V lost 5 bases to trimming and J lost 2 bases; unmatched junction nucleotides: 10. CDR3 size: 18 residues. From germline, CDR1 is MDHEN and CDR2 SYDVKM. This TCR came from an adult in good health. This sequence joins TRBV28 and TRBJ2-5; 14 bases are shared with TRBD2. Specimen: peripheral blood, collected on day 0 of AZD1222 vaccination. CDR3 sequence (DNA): TGTGCCAGCAGTGCGACTAGCGGGGGGGCGGTTGGGCAAGAGACCCAGTACTTC. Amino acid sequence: CASSATSGGAVGQETQYF.